This record concerns one T cell receptor (beta chain) sequence. Its antigen is undetermined. These data belong to a study of OX40 agonist ivuxolimab in advanced cancers. Measured with immunoSEQ multiplex PCR; TCRdb has only the in-frame clones, and not every one. The table has approximately 100,000 clones, under 85% seen once; the top ten hold less than 5%. General observations from the study: CD4+ T cells averaged fewer expanded clones than CD8+ T cells. The expanded peripheral T cells' antigen specificity was not determined.

CDR1 KGHSH and CDR2 LQKENI come from the germline V gene. The V end was cut by 1 base, the J end by 8 bases, with 11 bases between. There are 13 residues in the CDR3. The receptor was isolated from an adult with an advanced solid tumor such as melanoma, head and neck, liver or kidney cancer. The genes are TRBV18 and TRBJ1-1; D unresolved. Sequencing used CD4+ or CD8+ T cells sorted from blood, obtained in a trial of the OX40 agonist ivuxolimab. The CDR3 sequence: CASSPQPQGEAFF. CDR3 coding DNA: TGTGCCAGCTCACCACAACCCCAAGGGGAAGCTTTCTTT.